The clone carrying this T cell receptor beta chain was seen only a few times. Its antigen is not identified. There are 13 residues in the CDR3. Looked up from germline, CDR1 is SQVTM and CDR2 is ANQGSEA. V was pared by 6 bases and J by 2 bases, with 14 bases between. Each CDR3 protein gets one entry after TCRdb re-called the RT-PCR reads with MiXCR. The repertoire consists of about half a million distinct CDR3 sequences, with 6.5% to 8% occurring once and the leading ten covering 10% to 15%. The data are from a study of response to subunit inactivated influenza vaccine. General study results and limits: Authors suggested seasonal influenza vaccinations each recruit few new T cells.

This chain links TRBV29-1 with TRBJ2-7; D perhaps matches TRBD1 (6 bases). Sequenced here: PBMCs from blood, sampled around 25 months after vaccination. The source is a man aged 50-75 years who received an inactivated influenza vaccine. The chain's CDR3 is CSVETGNAYEQYF. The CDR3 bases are TGCAGCGTGGAGACAGGAAACGCCTACGAGCAGTACTTC.